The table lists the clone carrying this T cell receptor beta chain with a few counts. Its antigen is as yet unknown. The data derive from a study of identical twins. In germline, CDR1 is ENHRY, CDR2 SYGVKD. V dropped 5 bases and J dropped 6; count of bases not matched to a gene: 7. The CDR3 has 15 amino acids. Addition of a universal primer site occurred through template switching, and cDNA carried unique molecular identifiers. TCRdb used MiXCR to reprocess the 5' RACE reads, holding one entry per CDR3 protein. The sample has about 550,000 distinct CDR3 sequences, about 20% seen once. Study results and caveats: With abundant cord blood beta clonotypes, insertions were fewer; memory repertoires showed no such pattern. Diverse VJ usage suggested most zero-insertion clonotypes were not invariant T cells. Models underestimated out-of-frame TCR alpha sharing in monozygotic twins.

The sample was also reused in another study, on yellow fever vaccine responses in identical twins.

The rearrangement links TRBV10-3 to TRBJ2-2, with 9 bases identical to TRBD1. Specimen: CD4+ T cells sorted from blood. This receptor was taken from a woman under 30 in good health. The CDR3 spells CAISTGQGESGELFF. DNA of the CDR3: TGTGCCATCAGTACGGGACAGGGTGAATCCGGGGAGCTGTTTTTT.